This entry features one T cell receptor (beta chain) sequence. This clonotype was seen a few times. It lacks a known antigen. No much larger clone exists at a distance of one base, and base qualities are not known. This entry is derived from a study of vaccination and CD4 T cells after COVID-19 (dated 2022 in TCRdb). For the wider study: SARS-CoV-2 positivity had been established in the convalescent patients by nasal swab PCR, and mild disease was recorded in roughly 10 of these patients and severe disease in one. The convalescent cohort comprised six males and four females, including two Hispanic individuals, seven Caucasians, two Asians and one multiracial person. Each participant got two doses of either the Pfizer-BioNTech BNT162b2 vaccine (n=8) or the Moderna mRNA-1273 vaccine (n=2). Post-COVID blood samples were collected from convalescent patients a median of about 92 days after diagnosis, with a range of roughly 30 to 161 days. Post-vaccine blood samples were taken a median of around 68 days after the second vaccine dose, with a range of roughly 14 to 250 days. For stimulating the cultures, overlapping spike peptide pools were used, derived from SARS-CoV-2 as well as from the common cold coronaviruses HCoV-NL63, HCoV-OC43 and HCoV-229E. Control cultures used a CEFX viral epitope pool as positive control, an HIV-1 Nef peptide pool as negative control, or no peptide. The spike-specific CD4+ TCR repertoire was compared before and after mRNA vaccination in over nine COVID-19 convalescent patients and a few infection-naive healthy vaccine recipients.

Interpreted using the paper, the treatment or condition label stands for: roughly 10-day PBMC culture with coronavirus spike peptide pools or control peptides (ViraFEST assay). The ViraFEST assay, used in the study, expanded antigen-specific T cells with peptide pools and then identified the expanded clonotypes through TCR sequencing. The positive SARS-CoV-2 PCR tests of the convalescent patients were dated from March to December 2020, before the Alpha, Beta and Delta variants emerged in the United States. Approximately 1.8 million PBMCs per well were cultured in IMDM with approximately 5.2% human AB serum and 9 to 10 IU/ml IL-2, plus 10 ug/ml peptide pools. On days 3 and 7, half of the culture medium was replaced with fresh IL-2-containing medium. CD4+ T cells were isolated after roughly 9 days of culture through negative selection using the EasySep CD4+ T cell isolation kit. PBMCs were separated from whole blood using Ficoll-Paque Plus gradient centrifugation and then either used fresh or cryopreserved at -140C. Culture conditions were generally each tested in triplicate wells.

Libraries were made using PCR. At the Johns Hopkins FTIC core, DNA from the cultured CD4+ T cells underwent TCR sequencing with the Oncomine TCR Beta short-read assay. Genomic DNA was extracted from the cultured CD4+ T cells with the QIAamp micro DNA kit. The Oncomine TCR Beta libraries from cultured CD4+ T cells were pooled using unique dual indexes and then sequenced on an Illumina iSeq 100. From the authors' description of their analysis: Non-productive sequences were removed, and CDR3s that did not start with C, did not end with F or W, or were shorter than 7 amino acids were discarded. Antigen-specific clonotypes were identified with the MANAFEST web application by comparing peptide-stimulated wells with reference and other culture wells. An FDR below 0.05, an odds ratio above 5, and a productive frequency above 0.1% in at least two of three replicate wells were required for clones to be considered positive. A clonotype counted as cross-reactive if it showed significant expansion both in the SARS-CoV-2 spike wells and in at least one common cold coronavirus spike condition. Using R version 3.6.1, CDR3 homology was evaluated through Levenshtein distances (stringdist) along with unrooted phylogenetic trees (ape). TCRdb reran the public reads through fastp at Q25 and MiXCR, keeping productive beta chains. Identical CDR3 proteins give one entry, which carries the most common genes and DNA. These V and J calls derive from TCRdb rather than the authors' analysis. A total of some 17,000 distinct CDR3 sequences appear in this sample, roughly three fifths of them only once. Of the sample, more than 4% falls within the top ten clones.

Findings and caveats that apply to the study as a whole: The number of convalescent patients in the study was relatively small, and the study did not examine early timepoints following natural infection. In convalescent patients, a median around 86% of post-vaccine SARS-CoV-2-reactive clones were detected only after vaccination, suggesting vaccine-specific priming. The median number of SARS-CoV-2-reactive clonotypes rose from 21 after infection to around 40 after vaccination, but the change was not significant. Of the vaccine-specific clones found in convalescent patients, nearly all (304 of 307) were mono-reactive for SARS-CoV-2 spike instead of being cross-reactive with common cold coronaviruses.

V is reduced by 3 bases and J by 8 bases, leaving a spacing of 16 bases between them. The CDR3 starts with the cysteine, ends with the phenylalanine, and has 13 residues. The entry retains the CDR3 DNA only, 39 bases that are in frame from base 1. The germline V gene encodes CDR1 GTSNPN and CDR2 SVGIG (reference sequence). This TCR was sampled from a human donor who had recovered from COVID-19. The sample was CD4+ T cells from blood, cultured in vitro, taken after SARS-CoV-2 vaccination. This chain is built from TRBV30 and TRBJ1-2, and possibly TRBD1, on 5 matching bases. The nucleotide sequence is TGTGCCTGGAGGGGGATAGGGACCGGGGGCTACACCTTC. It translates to CAWRGIGTGGYTF.